A selection of T cell receptor beta chains follows, all from one sample in a study of blood T cells in healthy people across ages. Using its own MiXCR run on the 5' RACE reads, TCRdb lists one record per CDR3 protein. The sample shows 540,000 or so distinct CDR3 sequences, roughly 48% of them seen only once. Input material: blood. These receptors originate from a man older than 75 in good health. CDR3s include the opening cysteine and the closing phenylalanine or tryptophan. The D gene is left open where the match is weak. Not all rows give a size; the values are once, few, many and, for expanded clones, a class.

15	TRBD1	TRBV7-2	TRBJ2-5	NA	CASSLDLGQVETQYF	TGTGCCAGCAGCTTAGACCTCGGACAGGTAGAGACCCAGTACTTC
14	TRBD1	TRBV12-3/TRBV12-4	TRBJ2-7	NA	CASSPRDRDNEQYF	TGTGCCAGCAGCCCCCGGGACAGGGACAACGAGCAGTACTTC
15	NA	TRBV4-3	TRBJ1-5	few	CASSQDDAINQPQHF	TGCGCCAGCAGCCAAGATGACGCAATCAATCAGCCCCAGCATTTT
16	TRBD1	TRBV7-2	TRBJ1-2	NA	CASSFNMGQGDYGYTF	TGTGCCAGCAGCTTCAATATGGGACAGGGAGACTATGGCTACACCTTC
15	NA	TRBV7-9	TRBJ2-5	few	CASSRQGRPQETQYF	TGTGCCAGCAGCAGGCAAGGGCGGCCTCAAGAGACCCAGTACTTC
15	NA	TRBV2	TRBJ1-4	NA	CASRARRGSNEKLFF	TGTGCCAGCAGGGCCCGGCGGGGCTCTAATGAAAAACTGTTTTTT
15	NA	TRBV5-1	TRBJ2-2	NA	CASSLEDHTTGELFF	TGCGCCAGCAGCTTGGAAGACCATACCACCGGGGAGCTGTTTTTT
13	NA	TRBV18	TRBJ2-5	few	CASSPDLEETQYF	TGTGCCAGCTCACCGGACCTGGAGGAGACCCAGTACTTC
14	NA	TRBV27	TRBJ1-1	NA	CASSLVRGADEAFF	TGTGCCAGCAGTCTCGTACGGGGGGCTGATGAAGCTTTCTTT
16	TRBD2	TRBV6-5	TRBJ2-5	NA	CASSYSAGLAGVERYF	TGTGCCAGCAGTTACTCCGCGGGCCTAGCGGGAGTTGAGCGGTACTTC
13	NA	TRBV4-3	TRBJ2-1	once	CASSQGDRNEQFF	TGCGCCAGCAGCCAAGGGGACCGCAATGAGCAGTTCTTC
15	TRBD2	TRBV5-1	TRBJ2-3	few	CASKSSGDLVDTQYF	TGCGCCAGCAAATCTAGCGGGGACCTAGTAGATACGCAGTATTTT
17	TRBD1	TRBV11-2	TRBJ2-1	NA	CASSLTRTGYTYNEQFF	TGTGCCAGCAGCCTCACCCGGACAGGATATACCTACAATGAGCAGTTCTTC
14	TRBD1	TRBV6-2/TRBV6-3	TRBJ1-1	NA	CASSFRQGTNEAFF	TGTGCCAGCAGTTTTCGACAGGGTACAAATGAAGCTTTCTTT
10	NA	TRBV19	TRBJ2-1	once	CASGGRAQFF	TGTGCCAGTGGGGGAAGGGCGCAGTTCTTC
15	TRBD2	TRBV20-1	TRBJ2-7	NA	CSAQLLTSGSYEQYF	TGCAGTGCCCAACTCCTTACTAGCGGGAGTTACGAGCAGTACTTC
14	TRBD1	TRBV29-1	TRBJ1-4	few	CSVEGQGGNEKLFF	TGCAGCGTTGAAGGACAGGGTGGGAATGAAAAACTGTTTTTT
13	TRBD1	TRBV20-1	TRBJ1-2	NA	CGGTGSLREGYTF	TGCGGGGGGACAGGGAGCCTTCGGGAAGGCTACACCTTC
17	NA	TRBV15	TRBJ1-2	NA	CATSRDLGRGTNYGYTF	TGTGCCACCAGCAGAGATCTCGGGAGGGGAACAAACTATGGCTACACCTTC
14	NA	TRBV3-1	TRBJ1-1	NA	CASSQMGPNTEAFF	TGTGCCAGCAGCCAAATGGGACCGAACACTGAAGCTTTCTTT
16	TRBD1	TRBV7-2	TRBJ1-6	NA	CASSLVPNDRGGTLHF	TGTGCCAGCAGCTTAGTCCCAAATGACAGGGGTGGAACCCTCCACTTT
14	NA	TRBV20-1	TRBJ2-7	NA	CSARDGLAIGEQYF	TGCAGTGCTAGAGATGGGCTAGCGATAGGCGAGCAGTACTTC
16	TRBD2	TRBV6-2/TRBV6-3	TRBJ2-7	NA	CASRSTGTSAYNEQYF	TGTGCCAGCAGGAGCACCGGGACTAGCGCTTACAATGAGCAGTACTTC
16	TRBD2	TRBV20-1	TRBJ2-5	few	CSAASIAGGLQETQYF	TGCAGTGCCGCAAGCATTGCGGGGGGGCTACAAGAGACCCAGTACTTC
17	NA	TRBV6-6	TRBJ2-7	many	CASSYDAPGHSSYEQYF	TGTGCCAGCAGTTACGACGCCCCCGGCCACAGCTCCTACGAGCAGTACTTC
13	NA	TRBV6-6	TRBJ2-7	NA	CASSSGPTYGQYF	TGTGCCAGCAGTTCAGGCCCAACCTACGGGCAGTACTTC
12	NA	TRBV11-2	TRBJ2-7	few	CASSLSRNEQYF	TGTGCCAGCAGCCTCAGCCGTAACGAGCAGTACTTC
16	NA	TRBV7-9	TRBJ2-1	NA	CASSSGDGSSYNEQFF	TGTGCCAGCAGCTCCGGGGACGGTAGCTCCTACAATGAGCAGTTCTTC